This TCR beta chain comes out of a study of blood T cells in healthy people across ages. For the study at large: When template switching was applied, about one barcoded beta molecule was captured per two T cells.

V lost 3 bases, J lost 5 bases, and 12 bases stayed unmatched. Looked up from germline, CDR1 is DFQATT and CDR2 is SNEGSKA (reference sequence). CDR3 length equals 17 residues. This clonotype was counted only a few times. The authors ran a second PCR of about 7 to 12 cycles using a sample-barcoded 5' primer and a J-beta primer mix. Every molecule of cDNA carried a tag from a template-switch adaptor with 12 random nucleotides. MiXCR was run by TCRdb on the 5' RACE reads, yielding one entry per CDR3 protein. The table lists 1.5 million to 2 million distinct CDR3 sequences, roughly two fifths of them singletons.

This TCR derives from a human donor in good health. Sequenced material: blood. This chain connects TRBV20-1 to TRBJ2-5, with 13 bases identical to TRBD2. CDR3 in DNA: TGCAGTGCTAGCTCCCGCACTAGCGGGGGGGCGATGGAGACCCAGTACTTC. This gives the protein CSASSRTSGGAMETQYF.